The T cell receptor (beta chain) described here comes from a study of blood T cell repertoires in COVID-19. Study information: Acute-phase and convalescent COVID-19 samples originated in the United States, Italy and Spain. T cells, B-cell-depleted T cells, or PBMCs provided the cDNA or gDNA that served as material.

In Seattle, patients joined the study during active infection and were tracked longitudinally. Germline CDR1 SQVTM, CDR2 ANQGSEA. With 5 bases removed from V and 5 bases from J, the gap between germline ends came to 12 bases. This CDR3 is 13 amino acids long. As processed by the authors: Reference gene primer amplification in the assay estimated nucleated cell counts. TCRdb's copy holds only in-frame clones and misses some; the assay was immunoSEQ multiplex PCR. V and J calls and clone size follow that table, whereas D and trimming were derived from the DNA. The repertoire holds around 70,000 clones, with around 80% as singletons.

The sequenced material came from peripheral blood. The source is a man aged 50 or older with COVID-19, enrolled during active disease. The V gene is TRBV29-1, the J gene TRBJ2-2; perhaps TRBD1 as D (6 bases). In DNA form, the CDR3 reads TGCAGCGTTACCCGGGACACAACCGGGGAGCTGTTTTTT. This translates into CSVTRDTTGELFF.